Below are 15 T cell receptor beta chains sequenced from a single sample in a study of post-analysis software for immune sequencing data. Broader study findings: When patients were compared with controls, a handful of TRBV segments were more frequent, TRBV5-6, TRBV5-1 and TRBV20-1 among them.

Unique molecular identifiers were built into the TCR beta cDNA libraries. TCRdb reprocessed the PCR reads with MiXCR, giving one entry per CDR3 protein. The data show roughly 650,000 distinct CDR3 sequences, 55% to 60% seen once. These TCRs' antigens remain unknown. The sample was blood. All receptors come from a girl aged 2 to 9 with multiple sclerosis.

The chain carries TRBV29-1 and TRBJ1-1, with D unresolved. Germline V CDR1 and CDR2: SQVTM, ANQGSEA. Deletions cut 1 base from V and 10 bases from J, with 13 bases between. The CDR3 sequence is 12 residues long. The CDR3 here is CSVEVTGSAAFF. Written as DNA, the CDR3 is TGCAGCGTTGAAGTCACCGGCTCCGCAGCTTTCTTT.

In nucleotides, the CDR3 is TGTGCCAGCAGCGTAGTAAGCCAAGAGACCCAGTACTTC. It specifies CASSVVSQETQYF. This chain uses TRBV9 with TRBJ2-5; D gene uncertain. The germline V and J ends were trimmed by 0 bases and 1 base, with 4 bases remaining between them. In germline, CDR1 is SGDLS, CDR2 YYNGEE. The length of the CDR3 is 13 residues.

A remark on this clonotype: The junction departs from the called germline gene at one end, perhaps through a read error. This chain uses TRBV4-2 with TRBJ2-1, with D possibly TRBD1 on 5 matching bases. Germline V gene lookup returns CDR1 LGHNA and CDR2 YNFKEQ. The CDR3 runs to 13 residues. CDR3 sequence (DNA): TGTGTCAGCAGCCAGGGATTCCAGTGGGAGCAGTTCTTC. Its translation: CVSSQGFQWEQFF.

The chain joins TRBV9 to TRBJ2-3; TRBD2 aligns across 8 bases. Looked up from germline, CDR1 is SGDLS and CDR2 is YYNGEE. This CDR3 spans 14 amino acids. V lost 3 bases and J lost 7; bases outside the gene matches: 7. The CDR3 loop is CASSEGTRRNTQYF. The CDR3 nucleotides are TGTGCCAGCAGCGAGGGGACTAGGAGGAATACGCAGTATTTT.

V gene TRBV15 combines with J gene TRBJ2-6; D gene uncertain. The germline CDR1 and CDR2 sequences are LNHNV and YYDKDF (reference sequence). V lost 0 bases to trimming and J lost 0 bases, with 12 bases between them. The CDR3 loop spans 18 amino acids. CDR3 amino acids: CATSREGPRVSGANVLTF. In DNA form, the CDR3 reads TGTGCCACCAGCAGAGAGGGTCCACGGGTCTCTGGGGCCAACGTCCTGACTTTC. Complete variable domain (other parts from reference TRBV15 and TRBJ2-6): DAMVIQNPRYQVTQFGKPVTLSCSQTLNHNVMYWYQQKSSQAPKLLFHYYDKDFNNEADTPDNFQSRRPNTSFCFLDIRSPGLGDTAMYLCATSREGPRVSGANVLTFGAGSRLTVL.

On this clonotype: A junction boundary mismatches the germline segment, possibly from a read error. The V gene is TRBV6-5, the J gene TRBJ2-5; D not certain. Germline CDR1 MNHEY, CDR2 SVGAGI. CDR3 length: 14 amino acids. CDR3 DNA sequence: TGTGCCAGCAGTAGCGATCGACCCCAAGTGACCCAGTACTTC. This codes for CASSSDRPQVTQYF.

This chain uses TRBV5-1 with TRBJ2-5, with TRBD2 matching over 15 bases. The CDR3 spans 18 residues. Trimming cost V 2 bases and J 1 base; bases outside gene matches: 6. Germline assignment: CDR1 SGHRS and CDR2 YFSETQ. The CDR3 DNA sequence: TGCGCCAGCAGCTTACCGGGACTAGCGGGGGGAGTCCAAGAGACCCAGTACTTC. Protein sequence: CASSLPGLAGGVQETQYF.

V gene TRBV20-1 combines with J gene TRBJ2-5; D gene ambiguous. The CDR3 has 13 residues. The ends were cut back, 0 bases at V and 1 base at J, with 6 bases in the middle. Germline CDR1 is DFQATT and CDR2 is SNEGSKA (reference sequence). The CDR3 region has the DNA TGCAGTGCTAGAGATTCTTCCCAAGAGACCCAGTACTTC. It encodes CSARDSSQETQYF.

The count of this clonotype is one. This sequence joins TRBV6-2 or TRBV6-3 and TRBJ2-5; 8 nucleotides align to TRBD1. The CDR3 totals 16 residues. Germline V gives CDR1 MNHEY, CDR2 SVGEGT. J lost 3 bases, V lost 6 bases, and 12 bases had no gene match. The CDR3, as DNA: TGTGCCAGCAGACAGGGGGAACAGGCGTTTAAAGAGACCCAGTACTTC. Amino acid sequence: CASRQGEQAFKETQYF.

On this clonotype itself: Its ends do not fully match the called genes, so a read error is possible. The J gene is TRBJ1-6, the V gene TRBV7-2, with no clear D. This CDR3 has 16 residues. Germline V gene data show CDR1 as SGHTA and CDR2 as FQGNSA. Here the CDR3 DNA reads TGTGCCAGCAGCTTTCACTCAGAGGTGTTGTCATCACCCCCCCACTTT. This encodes CASSFHSEVLSSPPHF.

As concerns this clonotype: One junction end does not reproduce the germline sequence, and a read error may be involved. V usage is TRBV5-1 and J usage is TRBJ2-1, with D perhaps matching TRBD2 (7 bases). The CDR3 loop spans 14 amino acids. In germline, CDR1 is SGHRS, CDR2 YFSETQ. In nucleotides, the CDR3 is TGCGCTAGCAGCTTCTTCGCGGGGGCGGTTATTAAGTTCTTC. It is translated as CASSFFAGAVIKFF.

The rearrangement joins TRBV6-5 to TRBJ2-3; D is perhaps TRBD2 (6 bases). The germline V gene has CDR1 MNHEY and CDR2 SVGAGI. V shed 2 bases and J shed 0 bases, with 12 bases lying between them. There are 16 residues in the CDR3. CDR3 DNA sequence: TGTGCCAGCAGTTACACCGACGGGGGTAGCACAGATACGCAGTATTTT. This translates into CASSYTDGGSTDTQYF.

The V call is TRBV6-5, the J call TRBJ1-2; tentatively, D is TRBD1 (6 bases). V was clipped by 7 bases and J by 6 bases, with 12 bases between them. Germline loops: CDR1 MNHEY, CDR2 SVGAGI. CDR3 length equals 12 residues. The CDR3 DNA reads TGTGCCAGCACCGCCGGGACAAATGGCTACACCTTC. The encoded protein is CASTAGTNGYTF.

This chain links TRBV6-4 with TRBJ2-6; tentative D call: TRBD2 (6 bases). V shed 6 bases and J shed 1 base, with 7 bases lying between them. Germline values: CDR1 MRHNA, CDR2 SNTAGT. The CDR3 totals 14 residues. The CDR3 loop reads CASREGSGANVLTF. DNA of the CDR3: TGTGCCAGCAGGGAGGGTTCTGGGGCCAACGTCCTGACTTTC.

CDR3 coding DNA: TGCGCCAGCAGCCATGGACGGTTGAACACTGAAGCTTTCTTT. Protein: CASSHGRLNTEAFF. The chain combines TRBV4-3 with TRBJ1-1; no definite D call. Germline CDR1 and CDR2: LGHNA and YSLEER. Between the trimmed V and J ends, which lost 3 bases and 0 bases, there was a span of 8 bases. The CDR3 has 14 residues.